Below are 10 T cell receptor beta chains sequenced from a single sample in a study of cytomegalovirus exposure and HLA in healthy donors. Researchers ran the PCR with 60 Vbeta and 13 Jbeta primers. The data were produced by immunoSEQ multiplex PCR, yet TCRdb's version contains in-frame clones alone and is incomplete. The sample consists of roughly 130,000 clones, 70% to 85% of them appearing once. Sequenced sample: PBMCs. The origin of the receptors is a boy younger than 18 in good health and CMV-seronegative.

The gene calls are TRBV2 and TRBJ1-4; 7 nucleotides line up with TRBD1. This CDR3 contains 12 residues. The J segment lost 8 bases and the V segment lost 8 bases, leaving 5 bases of the junction unmatched. Germline values: CDR1 SNHLY, CDR2 FYNNEI. Written as DNA, the CDR3 is TGTGCCAGCCAAGACAGGGCGGAAAAACTGTTTTTT. This encodes CASQDRAEKLFF.

This chain joins TRBV9 and TRBJ2-1; 9 bases align to TRBD1. Germline values: CDR1 SGDLS, CDR2 YYNGEE. J gave up 7 bases and V 4 bases, and 9 bases lay outside the gene matches. The CDR3 has 15 amino acids. The CDR3 DNA reads TGTGCCAGCAGCCCCCGGACAGGGGTCTGGAATGAGCAGTTCTTC. Translating gives CASSPRTGVWNEQFF.

This chain links TRBV18 with TRBJ2-6; tentatively, D is TRBD1 (6 bases). Germline assignment: CDR1 KGHSH and CDR2 LQKENI. Between the trimmed V and J ends, which lost 2 bases and 0 bases, there was a span of 14 bases. The CDR3 sequence is 18 residues long. CDR3 bases: TGTGCCAGCTCACCAATCCGTCAGGGACACTCTGGGGCCAACGTCCTGACTTTC. It specifies CASSPIRQGHSGANVLTF.

This clone has just one count. The CDR3 is CASSPGTGGSGYTF. In DNA form, the CDR3 reads TGTGCCAGCAGCCCCGGGACAGGGGGCTCTGGCTACACCTTC. The V call is TRBV9, the J call TRBJ1-2, with 12 nucleotides matching TRBD1. Per the germline V gene, CDR1 is SGDLS and CDR2 is YYNGEE. With 4 bases clipped from V and 7 bases from J, the junction kept 5 bases outside the gene matches. This CDR3 region has 14 residues.

The sample holds one count of this clone. An end of the junction differs from the germline gene, which may be a read error. V and J are TRBV18 and TRBJ1-6; 8 nucleotides match TRBD1. From germline, CDR1 is KGHSH and CDR2 LQKENI. The CDR3 has 15 residues. The CDR3: CASSPQGGDNSPLHF. The CDR3 DNA reads TGTGCCAGCTCGCCACAGGGGGGGGATAATTCACCCCTCCACTTT. Full variable domain (outside the CDR3, taken from reference TRBV18 and TRBJ1-6): NAGVMQNPRHLVRRRGQEARLRCSPMKGHSHVYWYRQLPEEGLKFMVYLQKENIIDESGMPKERFSAEFPKEGPSILRIQQVVRGDSAAYFCASSPQGGDNSPLHFGNGTRLTVT.

In this sample, this clone turned up a few times. The rearrangement uses TRBV6-5 and TRBJ2-7; 7 positions match TRBD2. CDR3 length: 12 amino acids. Germline V lookup: CDR1 MNHEY, CDR2 SVGAGI. V was pared by 7 bases and J by 7 bases, with 7 bases of the junction left unmatched. The CDR3 sequence is CASTKGGREQYF. In DNA form, the CDR3 reads TGTGCCAGCACCAAGGGAGGGCGGGAGCAGTACTTC.

The chain uses TRBV11-2 and TRBJ2-3; tentatively, D is TRBD1 (6 bases). The CDR3 contains 17 residues. Germline CDR1 and CDR2: SGHAT and FQNNGV. V lost 5 bases to trimming and J lost 4 bases, with 22 bases between them. The CDR3: CASSAWGLGAFADTQYF. DNA for the CDR3: TGTGCCAGCAGCGCCTGGGGGCTCGGCGCTTTTGCAGATACGCAGTATTTT. The entire variable domain, with the rest obtained from reference TRBV11-2 and TRBJ2-3, is as follows: EAGVAQSPRYKIIEKRQSVAFWCNPISGHATLYWYQQILGQGPKLLIQFQNNGVVDDSQLPKDRFSAERLKGVDSTLKIQPAKLEDSAVYLCASSAWGLGAFADTQYFGPGTRLTVL.

The genes are TRBV27 and TRBJ1-3; TRBD1 might be the D (5 bases). CDR1 is MNHEY and CDR2 is SMNVEV in the germline V gene (reference sequence). This CDR3 has 16 residues. V dropped 3 bases and J dropped 4 bases, with 16 bases sitting between them. The CDR3 DNA sequence: TGTGCCAGCAGTTTGAAAGGGGATCGTACCGGAAACACCATATATTTT. Translation: CASSLKGDRTGNTIYF.

Written as DNA, the CDR3 is TGTGCCAGCAGCTTCGGGAACACTGAAGCTTTCTTT. Amino acids: CASSFGNTEAFF. The genes are TRBV5-5 and TRBJ1-1; D is undetermined. V lost 2 bases, J lost 1 base, and 3 bases lay in between. This CDR3 has 12 residues. CDR1 and CDR2 from the germline V gene are SGHKS and YYEKEE (reference sequence).

The rearrangement uses TRBV19 and TRBJ2-1, with D tentatively TRBD1 (5 bases). The germline V gene has CDR1 LNHDA and CDR2 SQIVND (reference sequence). V was shortened by 6 bases and J by 5 bases, with 8 bases between the two germline ends. The CDR3 runs to 12 residues. CDR3 in amino acids: CASRRQNNEQFF. In DNA form, the CDR3 reads TGTGCCAGTAGGAGACAGAACAATGAGCAGTTCTTC. Drawing the rest from reference TRBV19 and TRBJ2-1, the complete variable domain is DGGITQSPKYLFRKEGQNVTLSCEQNLNHDAMYWYRQDPGQGLRLIYYSQIVNDFQKGDIAEGYSVSREKKESFPLTVTSAQKNPTAFYLCASRRQNNEQFFGPGTRLTVL.